This T cell receptor (beta chain) was observed in a study of blood T cell repertoires in COVID-19. Study background: The samples span acute and convalescent COVID-19 from the United States, Italy and Spain.

This clone has a single count. In the study's own analysis: The authors estimated nucleated cell counts from reference gene primer amplification. Only in-frame clones appear in the TCRdb table, and some are missing; sequencing was by immunoSEQ multiplex PCR. The V and J calls and clone size come from that table; D and trimming were worked out from the DNA. Here the sample spans around 500,000 clones, around 87% being singletons. The CDR3 loop spans 15 amino acids. Germline assignment: CDR1 SGHTA and CDR2 FQGNSA. V lost 1 base, J lost 4 bases, and 13 bases lay in between. Membership in each cohort depended on participant-reported clinical history. All recovered Cohort 3 donors got two negative PCRs, got clearance, or saw symptom resolution.

The chain carries TRBV7-2 and TRBJ1-1; TRBD1 is a possible D gene (6 bases). Material: PBMCs or T cells enriched from blood (not recorded which). The sequence was obtained from a woman aged 40 to 50 who had recovered from COVID-19. CDR3 sequence: CASSLDPGVGTEAFF. CDR3 sequence (DNA): TGTGCCAGCAGCTTAGATCCAGGGGTGGGCACTGAAGCTTTCTTT.